Listed below are T cell receptor beta chains from one sample, sequenced in a study of control samples from healthy donors and cancer patients. The data were produced by immunoSEQ multiplex PCR, yet TCRdb's version contains in-frame clones alone and is incomplete. Altogether fewer than 95,000 clones are present, roughly nine tenths being singletons, with the ten largest covering approximately 21%. Sequencing was performed on blood. All receptors derive from a man younger than 45 in good health. CDR3s include the opening cysteine and the closing phenylalanine or tryptophan. Each record gives: V gene, CDR3 length, D gene, clone size, J gene, CDR3 protein, CDR3 DNA. The D gene is left open where the match is weak. Where a row states a size, it is once, few, many or the class of an expanded clone; other rows omit it.

V gene: TRBV11-2
CDR3 length: 16
D gene: NA
clone size: NA
J gene: TRBJ2-2
CDR3 protein: CASSSRGQQNTGELFF
CDR3 DNA: TGTGCCAGCAGTAGCCGAGGACAGCAGAACACCGGGGAGCTGTTTTTT

V gene: TRBV7-7
CDR3 length: 16
D gene: TRBD1
clone size: NA
J gene: TRBJ2-5
CDR3 protein: CASSLRPAGGQETQYF
CDR3 DNA: TGTGCCAGCAGCTTACGGCCCGCAGGGGGCCAAGAGACCCAGTACTTC

V gene: TRBV19
CDR3 length: 13
D gene: TRBD1
clone size: NA
J gene: TRBJ2-7
CDR3 protein: CASSIGTAYEQYF
CDR3 DNA: TGTGCCAGTAGTATCGGGACAGCCTACGAGCAGTACTTC

V gene: TRBV7-3
CDR3 length: 14
D gene: NA
clone size: NA
J gene: TRBJ2-2
CDR3 protein: CASREGAHPGELFF
CDR3 DNA: TGTGCCAGCAGGGAGGGGGCGCACCCCGGGGAGCTGTTTTTT

V gene: TRBV30
CDR3 length: 16
D gene: NA
clone size: once
J gene: TRBJ1-2
CDR3 protein: CAWSVRVGSPGDGYTF
CDR3 DNA: TGTGCCTGGAGTGTACGGGTGGGCTCCCCGGGGGATGGCTACACCTTC

V gene: TRBV5-4
CDR3 length: 13
D gene: NA
clone size: NA
J gene: TRBJ2-2
CDR3 protein: CASSFRDAGELFF
CDR3 DNA: TGTGCCAGCAGCTTTCGGGACGCCGGGGAGCTGTTTTTT

V gene: TRBV7-6
CDR3 length: 15
D gene: NA
clone size: NA
J gene: TRBJ1-1
CDR3 protein: CASSLVGGINTEAFF
CDR3 DNA: TGTGCCAGCAGCTTAGTCGGGGGCATCAACACTGAAGCTTTCTTT

V gene: TRBV24-1
CDR3 length: 13
D gene: TRBD2
clone size: NA
J gene: TRBJ2-3
CDR3 protein: CATSGAGADTQYF
CDR3 DNA: TGTGCCACCAGTGGGGCGGGAGCAGATACGCAGTATTTT

V gene: TRBV24-1
CDR3 length: 15
D gene: NA
clone size: NA
J gene: TRBJ2-1
CDR3 protein: CATSDGYGVYNEQFF
CDR3 DNA: TGTGCCACCAGTGATGGGTACGGAGTCTACAATGAGCAGTTCTTC

V gene: TRBV29-1
CDR3 length: 12
D gene: TRBD1
clone size: once
J gene: TRBJ1-2
CDR3 protein: CSVEPGDRAGTF
CDR3 DNA: TGCAGCGTTGAACCAGGCGACAGGGCGGGCACCTTC

V gene: TRBV14
CDR3 length: 14
D gene: TRBD1
clone size: NA
J gene: TRBJ1-2
CDR3 protein: CASSRDRVAYGYTF
CDR3 DNA: TGTGCCAGCAGCCGGGACAGGGTTGCCTATGGCTACACCTTC

V gene: TRBV5-5
CDR3 length: 18
D gene: NA
clone size: NA
J gene: TRBJ1-6
CDR3 protein: CASSLGPGGRSYNSPLHF
CDR3 DNA: TGTGCCAGCAGCTTGGGTCCCGGGGGCAGGTCCTATAATTCACCCCTCCACTTT

V gene: TRBV24-1
CDR3 length: 15
D gene: NA
clone size: few
J gene: TRBJ1-4
CDR3 protein: CATSDGTATNEKLFF
CDR3 DNA: TGTGCCACCAGTGATGGAACAGCAACTAATGAAAAACTGTTTTTT

V gene: TRBV6-2/TRBV6-3
CDR3 length: 16
D gene: NA
clone size: NA
J gene: TRBJ2-7
CDR3 protein: CASSPAGAMGAYEQYF
CDR3 DNA: TGTGCCAGCAGTCCCGCCGGGGCCATGGGGGCCTACGAGCAGTACTTC

V gene: TRBV9
CDR3 length: 14
D gene: NA
clone size: NA
J gene: TRBJ2-7
CDR3 protein: CASSVGGYSYEQYF
CDR3 DNA: TGTGCCAGCAGCGTAGGCGGGTACTCCTACGAGCAGTACTTC

V gene: TRBV5-4
CDR3 length: 18
D gene: TRBD2
clone size: NA
J gene: TRBJ2-1
CDR3 protein: CASSLAAVAGGLYNEQFF
CDR3 DNA: TGTGCCAGCAGCTTGGCCGCGGTAGCGGGGGGCCTTTACAATGAGCAGTTCTTC

V gene: TRBV6-1
CDR3 length: 16
D gene: NA
clone size: NA
J gene: TRBJ1-6
CDR3 protein: CASSEGEYSYNSPLHF
CDR3 DNA: TGTGCCAGCAGTGAAGGGGAATACTCCTATAATTCACCCCTCCACTTT

V gene: TRBV7-8
CDR3 length: 14
D gene: NA
clone size: NA
J gene: TRBJ1-2
CDR3 protein: CASSPRTDYYGYTF
CDR3 DNA: TGTGCCAGCAGCCCGAGGACAGACTACTATGGCTACACCTTC

V gene: TRBV2
CDR3 length: 14
D gene: NA
clone size: NA
J gene: TRBJ1-2
CDR3 protein: CASSEAGETYGYTF
CDR3 DNA: TGTGCCAGCAGTGAAGCGGGGGAGACCTATGGCTACACCTTC

V gene: TRBV24-1
CDR3 length: 18
D gene: TRBD2
clone size: once
J gene: TRBJ2-1
CDR3 protein: CATSARRGGTSGYNEQFF
CDR3 DNA: TGTGCCACCAGTGCCCGAAGGGGCGGGACTAGCGGTTACAATGAGCAGTTCTTC

V gene: TRBV4-2
CDR3 length: 17
D gene: NA
clone size: NA
J gene: TRBJ2-1
CDR3 protein: CASSQEDGGASYNEQFF
CDR3 DNA: TGTGCCAGCAGCCAAGAGGACGGGGGCGCTTCCTACAATGAGCAGTTCTTC

V gene: TRBV6-6
CDR3 length: 12
D gene: NA
clone size: NA
J gene: TRBJ1-1
CDR3 protein: CASSSRATEAFF
CDR3 DNA: TGTGCCAGCAGTTCAAGGGCCACTGAAGCTTTCTTT

V gene: TRBV30
CDR3 length: 12
D gene: NA
clone size: NA
J gene: TRBJ1-2
CDR3 protein: CICFGGAEGYTF
CDR3 DNA: TGTATCTGCTTTGGGGGCGCGGAAGGCTACACCTTC

V gene: TRBV18
CDR3 length: 14
D gene: NA
clone size: NA
J gene: TRBJ2-1
CDR3 protein: CASSSQASYNEQFF
CDR3 DNA: TGTGCCAGCTCATCACAGGCGTCCTACAATGAGCAGTTCTTC

V gene: TRBV3-1/TRBV3-2
CDR3 length: 15
D gene: TRBD1
clone size: NA
J gene: TRBJ1-2
CDR3 protein: CASSQGVGGFYGYTF
CDR3 DNA: TGTGCCAGCAGCCAAGGTGTAGGGGGCTTCTATGGCTACACCTTC

V gene: TRBV7-8
CDR3 length: 15
D gene: NA
clone size: once
J gene: TRBJ2-3
CDR3 protein: CASSLAWGQTDTQYF
CDR3 DNA: TGTGCCAGCAGCTTAGCGTGGGGGCAAACAGATACGCAGTATTTT

V gene: TRBV5-1
CDR3 length: 16
D gene: NA
clone size: NA
J gene: TRBJ1-1
CDR3 protein: CASSLRIHRDNTEAFF
CDR3 DNA: TGCGCCAGCAGCTTGAGAATTCACAGGGACAACACTGAAGCTTTCTTT

V gene: TRBV6-1
CDR3 length: 17
D gene: NA
clone size: few
J gene: TRBJ1-5
CDR3 protein: CASSEAARQAPHQPQHF
CDR3 DNA: TGTGCCAGCAGTGAAGCTGCCCGACAGGCCCCTCATCAGCCCCAGCATTTT

V gene: TRBV2
CDR3 length: 15
D gene: TRBD1
clone size: NA
J gene: TRBJ2-3
CDR3 protein: CASSGDRGRTDTQYF
CDR3 DNA: TGTGCCAGCAGTGGGGACAGGGGGCGTACAGATACGCAGTATTTT

V gene: TRBV5-4
CDR3 length: 14
D gene: TRBD1
clone size: NA
J gene: TRBJ2-2
CDR3 protein: CASSLTGGTGELFF
CDR3 DNA: TGTGCCAGCAGCTTAACAGGGGGCACCGGGGAGCTGTTTTTT

V gene: TRBV2
CDR3 length: 15
D gene: TRBD2
clone size: NA
J gene: TRBJ2-1
CDR3 protein: CASSGSSGGSPTKFF
CDR3 DNA: TGTGCCAGCAGTGGTTCGAGCGGGGGGAGCCCGACAAAGTTCTTC

V gene: TRBV2
CDR3 length: 14
D gene: NA
clone size: NA
J gene: TRBJ1-1
CDR3 protein: CASRDTEGRAEAFF
CDR3 DNA: TGTGCCAGCAGGGACACAGAGGGGAGAGCTGAAGCTTTCTTT

V gene: TRBV4-1
CDR3 length: 16
D gene: TRBD2
clone size: NA
J gene: TRBJ2-1
CDR3 protein: CASSQVSAGGSNEQFF
CDR3 DNA: TGCGCCAGCAGCCAAGTATCAGCGGGGGGCTCCAATGAGCAGTTCTTC

V gene: TRBV7-9
CDR3 length: 15
D gene: NA
clone size: NA
J gene: TRBJ1-4
CDR3 protein: CASSLESQGGEKLFF
CDR3 DNA: TGTGCCAGCAGCTTAGAAAGTCAGGGAGGAGAAAAACTGTTTTTT

V gene: TRBV5-6
CDR3 length: 17
D gene: TRBD1
clone size: NA
J gene: TRBJ1-5
CDR3 protein: CASSLFGGQGSNQPQHF
CDR3 DNA: TGTGCCAGCAGCTTATTCGGGGGACAGGGCAGCAATCAGCCCCAGCATTTT

V gene: TRBV24-1
CDR3 length: 16
D gene: NA
clone size: NA
J gene: TRBJ1-2
CDR3 protein: CATSDTGRPGDYGYTF
CDR3 DNA: TGTGCCACCAGTGATACCGGACGGCCCGGTGACTATGGCTACACCTTC

V gene: TRBV7-3
CDR3 length: 13
D gene: NA
clone size: NA
J gene: TRBJ1-1
CDR3 protein: CASSRGVRTEAFF
CDR3 DNA: TGTGCCAGCAGCCGGGGGGTGCGGACTGAAGCTTTCTTT

V gene: TRBV7-3
CDR3 length: 13
D gene: NA
clone size: NA
J gene: TRBJ2-3
CDR3 protein: CASSLKSTDTQYF
CDR3 DNA: TGTGCCAGCAGCTTAAAGAGCACAGATACGCAGTATTTT

V gene: TRBV5-1
CDR3 length: 15
D gene: TRBD2
clone size: NA
J gene: TRBJ2-3
CDR3 protein: CASSLTSGMTDTQYF
CDR3 DNA: TGCGCCAGCAGCTTGACTAGCGGGATGACAGATACGCAGTATTTT

V gene: TRBV27
CDR3 length: 14
D gene: TRBD1
clone size: NA
J gene: TRBJ1-3
CDR3 protein: CASASLTGGYTIYF
CDR3 DNA: TGTGCCAGCGCCTCCCTAACAGGGGGATACACCATATATTTT

V gene: TRBV19
CDR3 length: 13
D gene: NA
clone size: NA
J gene: TRBJ1-1
CDR3 protein: CASRWRGYTEAFF
CDR3 DNA: TGTGCCAGTAGATGGAGGGGTTACACTGAAGCTTTCTTT

V gene: TRBV29-1
CDR3 length: 16
D gene: NA
clone size: NA
J gene: TRBJ1-5
CDR3 protein: CSVEDGGGGGRQPQHF
CDR3 DNA: TGCAGCGTTGAAGACGGAGGAGGGGGGGGCCGACAGCCCCAGCATTTT

V gene: TRBV9
CDR3 length: 13
D gene: NA
clone size: NA
J gene: TRBJ1-1
CDR3 protein: CASSGGWDTEAFF
CDR3 DNA: TGTGCCAGCTCGGGTGGGTGGGACACTGAAGCTTTCTTT

V gene: TRBV12-3/TRBV12-4
CDR3 length: 13
D gene: NA
clone size: NA
J gene: TRBJ2-3
CDR3 protein: CATRVSGTDTQYF
CDR3 DNA: TGTGCCACGAGGGTTTCTGGCACAGATACGCAGTATTTT

V gene: TRBV2
CDR3 length: 15
D gene: NA
clone size: NA
J gene: TRBJ2-1
CDR3 protein: CASCVTGWGTSEQFF
CDR3 DNA: TGTGCCAGCTGTGTCACAGGGTGGGGTACGAGTGAGCAGTTCTTC

V gene: TRBV7-2
CDR3 length: 13
D gene: NA
clone size: NA
J gene: TRBJ1-3
CDR3 protein: CASSSGTGNTIYF
CDR3 DNA: TGTGCCAGCAGCTCCGGTACTGGAAACACCATATATTTT

V gene: TRBV25-1
CDR3 length: 14
D gene: NA
clone size: NA
J gene: TRBJ1-2
CDR3 protein: CASSEGGSLYGYTF
CDR3 DNA: TGTGCCAGCAGTGAGGGGGGAAGTTTATATGGCTACACCTTC

V gene: TRBV4-2
CDR3 length: 13
D gene: NA
clone size: NA
J gene: TRBJ2-1
CDR3 protein: CASSQVAGGAGIF
CDR3 DNA: NA

V gene: TRBV5-4
CDR3 length: 18
D gene: TRBD2
clone size: NA
J gene: TRBJ2-5
CDR3 protein: CASSRVGLGFTRPETQYF
CDR3 DNA: TGTGCCAGCAGCAGAGTGGGACTAGGGTTCACCCGTCCGGAGACCCAGTACTTC

V gene: TRBV6-1
CDR3 length: 14
D gene: TRBD1
clone size: NA
J gene: TRBJ1-2
CDR3 protein: CASSEWQGAKGYTF
CDR3 DNA: TGTGCCAGCAGTGAATGGCAGGGGGCGAAAGGCTACACCTTC

V gene: TRBV5-6
CDR3 length: 12
D gene: NA
clone size: NA
J gene: TRBJ1-2
CDR3 protein: CASSSGTYGYTF
CDR3 DNA: TGTGCCAGCAGCTCGGGGACTTATGGCTACACCTTC

V gene: TRBV27
CDR3 length: 15
D gene: NA
clone size: NA
J gene: TRBJ2-5
CDR3 protein: CASSLSPGLQETQYF
CDR3 DNA: TGTGCCAGCAGTTTGAGCCCCGGCCTACAAGAGACCCAGTACTTC

V gene: TRBV28
CDR3 length: 14
D gene: TRBD1
clone size: NA
J gene: TRBJ2-7
CDR3 protein: CASRIGTGTYEQYF
CDR3 DNA: TGTGCCAGCAGGATCGGGACAGGGACCTACGAGCAGTACTTC

V gene: TRBV5-1
CDR3 length: 15
D gene: TRBD1
clone size: NA
J gene: TRBJ1-4
CDR3 protein: CASSLGQGGGKKLFF
CDR3 DNA: TGCGCCAGCAGCTTGGGACAGGGTGGAGGAAAAAAACTGTTTTTT

V gene: TRBV7-9
CDR3 length: 11
D gene: TRBD2
clone size: NA
J gene: TRBJ2-1
CDR3 protein: CASTLAGGQFF
CDR3 DNA: TGTGCCAGCACCCTCGCGGGGGGGCAGTTCTTC

V gene: TRBV19
CDR3 length: 15
D gene: TRBD2
clone size: NA
J gene: TRBJ2-1
CDR3 protein: CASSNSGGARNEQFF
CDR3 DNA: TGTGCCAGTAGTAATAGCGGGGGGGCCAGAAATGAGCAGTTCTTC